This TCR beta chain was documented in a study of post-analysis software for immune sequencing data. The authors incorporated unique molecular identifiers into the TCR beta cDNA libraries. One entry per CDR3 protein, called by TCRdb with MiXCR from the PCR reads. The sample has fewer than 900,000 distinct CDR3 sequences, under 60% seen once; the top ten hold 4% to 5%. This clonotype was counted between two and nine times. The sequenced sample was blood. The sequence was collected from a girl aged 5-17 years with multiple sclerosis.

The DNA for the CDR3 is TGCGCCAGCAGCTTTTCAGGGGACTACAATGAGCAGTTCTTC. This gives the protein CASSFSGDYNEQFF. This sequence joins TRBV5-1 and TRBJ2-1, with a possible D match to TRBD1 (6 bases). The V end lost 2 bases, the J end lost 3 bases, and 9 bases lay between the germline ends. The CDR3 contains 14 residues. Germline lookup yields CDR1 SGHRS and CDR2 YFSETQ.